In its sample, the clone carrying this T cell receptor (beta chain) was seen once. No antigen is known for it. These data come from a study of shared clonotypes between healthy human individuals. DNA at around 210 ng, roughly 27,000 T cell genomes, went into sorted-subset replicate PCRs. The method was immunoSEQ multiplex PCR; TCRdb's version includes in-frame clones alone and lacks a portion of them. The data hold some 2,000,000 clones, with about 95% observed a single time. CD45RO negativity and positive selection for CCR7 defined naive CD8 cells, a population that excluded terminally differentiated effector memory CD45RA+ cells. The study drew its donors from healthy HIV-negative adults without recent acute infections or vaccinations. General observations from the study: The study sampled only blood, and tissue repertoires likely differ. Among the subsets, naive ones generally showed larger estimated richness than memory ones.

The germline gives CDR1 MDHEN, CDR2 SYDVKM. V was shortened by 3 bases and J by 8 bases, with 13 bases between the two germline ends. CDR3 length: 14 residues. The source material was naive CD8+ T cells sorted from blood. The TCR originated in a man aged 18 to 30 in good health. This chain connects TRBV28 to TRBJ1-4; tentatively, D is TRBD1 (6 bases). This chain's CDR3 is CASSFQGQGEKLFF. CDR3 DNA: TGTGCCAGCAGTTTCCAGGGGCAGGGAGAAAAACTGTTTTTT.